The T cell receptor (beta chain) under discussion was sequenced for a study of T cell responses to AZD1222 COVID-19 vaccine. As to this clone: Its antigen is unknown.

TCRdb's copy holds only in-frame clones and misses some; the assay was immunoSEQ multiplex PCR. Of over 100,000 clones in the sample, around 91% are singletons; the top ten hold under 4%. Study-level findings and limits: Spike-specific TCR breadth and depth were elevated following two AZD1222 doses. Seropositive at baseline were only a handful of AZD1222 recipients.

With V trimmed by 2 bases and J by 1 base, 16 bases remained unmatched. The V gene's germline CDR1 is MNHNS and CDR2 SASEGT. The CDR3 loop spans 19 amino acids. This TCR was sampled from an adult in good health. The chain employs TRBV6-1 and TRBJ1-1; 7 bases are a match to TRBD1. The specimen was peripheral blood, collected on day 0 of AZD1222 vaccination. The CDR3 DNA is TGTGCCAGCAGTGAATTTCCGACAGGGTCGAGCCCGAAGAACACTGAAGCTTTCTTT. Its translation is CASSEFPTGSSPKNTEAFF.